This TCR beta chain was identified in a study of shared clonotypes between healthy human individuals. Unmatched junction bases numbered 10, after V lost 1 base and J lost 0 bases. The CDR3 is 18 residues long. Germline CDR1 and CDR2: SQVTM and ANQGSEA. Donors were healthy HIV-negative adults without recently reported acute infections or vaccinations. The repertoire was sequenced with immunoSEQ multiplex PCR; TCRdb's copy has only in-frame clones and lacks some. The sample holds over a million clones; roughly 96% are singletons and the top ten take approximately 1%. Sequencing was carried out using naive CD4+ T cells sorted from blood. Subset noted: CD45RA+ positively selected. This chain uses TRBV29-1 with TRBJ2-3; 10 bases are shared with TRBD1. This sequence was found in a man aged 25 to 45 in good health. CDR3 amino acids: CSVEGTGGGQPSTDTQYF. CDR3 nucleotide sequence: TGCAGCGTTGAAGGGACAGGGGGAGGCCAACCTAGCACAGATACGCAGTATTTT.